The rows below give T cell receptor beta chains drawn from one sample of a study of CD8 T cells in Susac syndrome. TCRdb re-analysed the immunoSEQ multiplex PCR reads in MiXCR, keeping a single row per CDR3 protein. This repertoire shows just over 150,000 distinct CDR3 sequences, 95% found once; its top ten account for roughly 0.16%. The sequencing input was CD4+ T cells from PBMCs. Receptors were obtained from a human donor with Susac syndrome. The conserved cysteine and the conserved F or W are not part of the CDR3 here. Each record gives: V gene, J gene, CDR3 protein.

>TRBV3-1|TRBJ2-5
ASSRIAGPGETQY
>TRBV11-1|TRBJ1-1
ASSLPRQGKAF
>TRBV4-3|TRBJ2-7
ASSQEVFYEQY
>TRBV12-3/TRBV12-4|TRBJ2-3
ASSPRRVSTDTQY
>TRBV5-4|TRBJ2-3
ASSGTSRTDTQY
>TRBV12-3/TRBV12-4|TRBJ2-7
ASSAVNEQY
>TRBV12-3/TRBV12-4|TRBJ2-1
ASTMTLAGGVTTYNEQF
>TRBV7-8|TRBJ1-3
ASSSTGPRGNTIY
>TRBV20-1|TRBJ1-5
SARGGNQPQH
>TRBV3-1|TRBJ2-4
ASSPPWGRDIQY
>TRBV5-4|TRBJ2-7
ASSFGRDIY
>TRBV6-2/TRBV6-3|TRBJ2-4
ASSLQAKNIQY
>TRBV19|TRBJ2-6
ATMAGARGANVLT
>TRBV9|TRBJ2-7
ASSDRDSSSYEQY
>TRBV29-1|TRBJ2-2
SYLGGGNTGELF
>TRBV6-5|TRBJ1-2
ASSDAGGVYGYT
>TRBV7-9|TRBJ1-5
ASSPGQNNQPQH
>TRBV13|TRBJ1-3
ASEGQGAGNTIY
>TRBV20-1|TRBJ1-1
SATPRVEGNTEAF
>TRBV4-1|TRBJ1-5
ASSQDQDSPATLPQH
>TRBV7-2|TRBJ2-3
ASRRSSTGTDTQY
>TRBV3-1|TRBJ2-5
ASSQRGGETQY
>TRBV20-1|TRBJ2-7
SARVTYEQY
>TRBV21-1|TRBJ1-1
ASSPPGQGDTEAF
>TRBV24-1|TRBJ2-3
ATSSGSWVSDTQY
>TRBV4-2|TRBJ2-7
ASSQDFATGSYEQY
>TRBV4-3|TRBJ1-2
ASRQTDRSYGYT
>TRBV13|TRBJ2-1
ASSPASDWINYNEQF
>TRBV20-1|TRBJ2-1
SARPLAGAYNEQF
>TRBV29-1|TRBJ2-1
SVGGRGVLAGNYNEQF
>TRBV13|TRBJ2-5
ASSAYGVRETQY
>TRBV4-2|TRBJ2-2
ASSQVRPRNRANTGELF
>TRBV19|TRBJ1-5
ASSMLGGNQPQH
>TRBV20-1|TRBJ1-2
SASWQEGGYT
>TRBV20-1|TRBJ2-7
SARVTSKTYEQY
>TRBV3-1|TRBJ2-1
ASSRNPGERYNEQF
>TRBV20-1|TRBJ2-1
SADRGVYEQF
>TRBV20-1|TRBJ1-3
SATDGSSGNTIY
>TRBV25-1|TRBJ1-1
ASSDPGYTEAF